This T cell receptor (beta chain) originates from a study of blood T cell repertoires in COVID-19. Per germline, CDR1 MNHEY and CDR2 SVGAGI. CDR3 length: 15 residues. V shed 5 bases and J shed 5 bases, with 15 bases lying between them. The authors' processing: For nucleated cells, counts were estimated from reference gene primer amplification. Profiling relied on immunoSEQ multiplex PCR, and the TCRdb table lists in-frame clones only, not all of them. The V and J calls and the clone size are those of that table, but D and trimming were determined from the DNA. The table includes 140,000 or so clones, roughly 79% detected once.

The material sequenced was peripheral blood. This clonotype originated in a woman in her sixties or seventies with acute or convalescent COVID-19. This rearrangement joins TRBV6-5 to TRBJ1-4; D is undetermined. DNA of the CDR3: TGTGCCAGCAGTAGTGCTGGACTGCCAAATGAAAAACTGTTTTTT. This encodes CASSSAGLPNEKLFF.